This T cell receptor beta chain is drawn from a study of cytomegalovirus exposure and HLA in healthy donors. Background on the study: Early on, a data release was issued that held approximately 92 million unique TCRs from HLA-typed donors. Findings and caveats of the study: Productive status was seen about 87% or about 30% of the time for most TCR beta V segments in an earlier analysis.

On this clone itself: Antigen specificity is unknown.

This CDR3 region has 12 residues. The V gene's germline CDR1 is MNHEY and CDR2 SVGAGI. V was cut by 8 bases and J by 8 bases, with 13 bases left in between. Use of 60 Vbeta and 13 Jbeta primers characterized the PCR. The assay was immunoSEQ multiplex PCR, and TCRdb's table has in-frame clones only and misses some. Across 200,000 or so clones, the top ten clones capture 0.74% of the sample. What was sequenced was PBMCs. The rearrangement links TRBV6-5 to TRBJ2-1; perhaps TRBD2 as D (6 bases). This clonotype originated in a boy between 10 and 17 years old in good health and CMV-seronegative. The CDR3: CASGGLRDEQFF. In nucleotides, the CDR3 is TGTGCCAGCGGGGGGTTGAGGGATGAGCAGTTCTTC.